This T cell receptor beta chain was captured by sequencing in a study of blood T cell repertoires in COVID-19. The wider study: The United States, Italy and Spain were the sources of the acute and convalescent COVID-19 samples. PBMCs, B-cell-depleted T cells, or T cells provided the cDNA or gDNA that made up the material.

The junction had 7 bases not matched to a gene; V was cut back by 4 bases and J by 1 base. From germline, CDR1 is MNHEY and CDR2 SMNVEV (reference sequence). The CDR3 has 16 amino acids. As originally analysed: Amplification with reference gene primers provided the estimates of nucleated cell counts. Profiling relied on immunoSEQ multiplex PCR, and the TCRdb table lists in-frame clones only, not all of them. V, J and clone size were drawn from that table, and D and trimming were deduced from the DNA. The table shows approximately 150,000 clones, with around 84% occurring only once. This clonotype originated in a woman of 80 years or more with acute or convalescent COVID-19. The genes are TRBV27 and TRBJ2-1; TRBD1 aligns across 7 bases. The sequenced sample consisted of peripheral blood. CDR3 DNA: TGTGCCAGCAGTTCGACAGGGCTCCTTTCCTACAATGAGCAGTTCTTC. Translated, it gives CASSSTGLLSYNEQFF.